Below are 25 T cell receptor beta chains sequenced from a single sample in a study of blood T cell repertoires in COVID-19. Sequenced by immunoSEQ multiplex PCR; TCRdb stores in-frame clones only, minus some. The sample yields around 170,000 clones, less than 90% seen once. Source material: peripheral blood. The receptors here all came from a middle-aged woman with acute or convalescent COVID-19.

The V and J genes are TRBV6-5 and TRBJ2-7; TRBD2 aligns across 7 bases. Germline assignment: CDR1 MNHEY and CDR2 SVGAGI. The V gene end was trimmed by 5 bases and the J gene end by 4 bases; junction bases not matched to a gene: 5. The CDR3 contains 13 residues. This CDR3 is CASSTMGGYEQYF. The CDR3 DNA follows: TGTGCCAGCAGTACGATGGGAGGGTACGAGCAGTACTTC.

The chain carries TRBV5-8 and TRBJ2-1; D unclear. V shed 6 bases and J shed 1 base, with 14 bases lying between them. In germline, CDR1 is SGHTS, CDR2 YDEGEE. The CDR3 has 15 amino acids. In DNA, the CDR3 is TGTGCCAGCACCCGAGCTGTCTCTTCCTACAATGAGCAGTTCTTC. Translated: CASTRAVSSYNEQFF.

This chain connects TRBV7-2 to TRBJ1-5, with 9 bases fitting TRBD1. Germline V gene data show CDR1 as SGHTA and CDR2 as FQGNSA. Germline trimming cut 4 bases from V and 7 bases from J; bases unmatched to any gene: 5. The CDR3 covers 14 residues. The chain's CDR3 is CASSSNRGQQPQHF. For the CDR3, the DNA is TGTGCCAGCAGCTCGAACAGGGGGCAGCAGCCCCAGCATTTT.

The chain employs TRBV28 and TRBJ2-7; 9 nucleotides line up with TRBD2. This CDR3 spans 16 amino acids. The V gene's germline CDR1 is MDHEN and CDR2 SYDVKM. V trimming: 5 bases; J trimming: 3 bases; junction bases outside the gene matches: 11. The CDR3 nucleotides are TGTGCCAGCAGTGTCATGCTAGCGGGATTGGGCTACGAGCAGTACTTC. Its translation: CASSVMLAGLGYEQYF.

The rearrangement joins TRBV9 to TRBJ1-2; TRBD1 is a possible D gene (5 bases). Germline V gives CDR1 SGDLS, CDR2 YYNGEE. V dropped 0 bases and J dropped 3 bases, with 9 bases sitting between them. The CDR3 has 14 residues. CDR3 bases: TGTGCCAGCAGCGTAGCTGACAGTTACTATGGCTACACCTTC. Protein sequence: CASSVADSYYGYTF.

The chain combines TRBV7-2 with TRBJ2-3; D not certain. Trimming shortened V by 0 bases and J by 6 bases, and 10 bases separated the two germline ends. This CDR3 is built from 14 residues. Germline V gene lookup returns CDR1 SGHTA and CDR2 FQGNSA. The CDR3 nucleotides read TGTGCCAGCAGCTTAGCTCCCCGCCAGGATACGCAGTATTTT. The encoded protein is CASSLAPRQDTQYF.

The chain combines TRBV7-2 with TRBJ2-3; D is unresolved. The CDR3 has 13 residues. CDR1 and CDR2 from the germline V gene are SGHTA and FQGNSA. Trimming stripped 4 bases from V and 2 bases from J, with 7 bases between. For the CDR3, the DNA is TGTGCCAGCAGCTCTGAGTTCACAGATACGCAGTATTTT. It specifies CASSSEFTDTQYF.

V gene TRBV4-1 combines with J gene TRBJ1-1; possibly TRBD1 for D (5 bases). Per germline, CDR1 MGHRA and CDR2 YSYEKL. This CDR3 is built from 15 residues. Between the trimmed V and J ends, which lost 1 base and 4 bases, there was a span of 13 bases. The CDR3 DNA reads TGCGCCAGCAGCCAAGGCCCCAGGGTCGGCACTGAAGCTTTCTTT. This codes for CASSQGPRVGTEAFF.

CDR3 sequence reads: CASSPFQGPNQPQHF. The CDR3 DNA reads TGTGCCAGCAGCCCCTTCCAGGGCCCCAATCAGCCCCAGCATTTT. The chain is built from TRBV7-8 and TRBJ1-5; D might be TRBD1 (5 bases). This CDR3 is 15 amino acids long. V shed 5 bases and J shed 3 bases, with 14 bases lying between them. In germline, CDR1 is SGHVS, CDR2 FQNEAQ.

This chain joins TRBV14 and TRBJ1-5, with D possibly being TRBD1 (6 bases). The CDR3 runs to 14 residues. Trimming left V 2 bases short and J 6 bases short, with 11 bases between. From germline, CDR1 is SGHDN and CDR2 FVKESK. CDR3 residues: CASSQQGRGQPQHF. The CDR3 nucleotides read TGTGCCAGCAGCCAACAGGGGAGAGGTCAGCCCCAGCATTTT.

The chain couples TRBV15 to TRBJ2-2; D possibly corresponds to TRBD1 (5 bases). CDR3 length: 16 residues. Germline V gives CDR1 LNHNV, CDR2 YYDKDF (reference sequence). The V and J ends lost 2 bases and 1 base respectively, with 11 bases between them. CDR3 in amino acids: CATSRMGQMNTGELFF. In nucleotides, the CDR3 is TGTGCCACCAGCAGAATGGGGCAGATGAACACCGGGGAGCTGTTTTTT.

The chain has TRBV27 and TRBJ1-1; TRBD1 matches 9 bases. J lost 1 base, V lost 5 bases, and 8 bases had no gene match. Germline V gene lookup returns CDR1 MNHEY and CDR2 SMNVEV (reference sequence). CDR3 size: 16 residues. CDR3 protein: CASSDRGRRPNTEAFF. The CDR3 region has the DNA TGTGCCAGCAGTGACAGGGGGAGGAGGCCGAACACTGAAGCTTTCTTT.

The V and J genes are TRBV27 and TRBJ1-6, with a tentative D call TRBD1 (6 bases). V gave up 7 bases and J gave up 7 bases, with 20 bases separating them. From germline, CDR1 is MNHEY and CDR2 SMNVEV (reference sequence). This CDR3 contains 16 residues. CDR3 sequence: CASKENRAQGNSPLHF. The CDR3 DNA is TGTGCCAGCAAGGAAAACAGGGCGCAGGGGAATTCACCCCTCCACTTT.

The chain employs TRBV12-3 or TRBV12-4 and TRBJ2-7, with 7 bases lining up with TRBD2. The CDR3 contains 13 residues. V lost 5 bases and J lost 3; bases outside the gene matches: 4. The CDR3 reads CASSEAGNYEQYF. In DNA form, the CDR3 reads TGTGCCAGCAGTGAAGCGGGGAACTACGAGCAGTACTTC.

The chain uses TRBV4-1 and TRBJ1-1; D might be TRBD1 (6 bases). The germline V and J ends were trimmed by 0 bases and 6 bases, with 20 bases remaining between them. Germline-derived CDR1 and CDR2 are MGHRA and YSYEKL. There are 17 residues in the CDR3. CDR3 residues: CASSQDSRDRRKSEAFF. The CDR3 DNA reads as TGCGCCAGCAGCCAAGATTCTAGAGACAGGAGAAAGTCTGAAGCTTTCTTT.

This clone was counted a single time. The V gene is TRBV5-6, the J gene TRBJ1-5; TRBD1 agrees at 8 bases. The germline V gene has CDR1 SGHDT and CDR2 YYEEEE. The CDR3 extends over 15 amino acids. J lost 5 bases, V lost 0 bases, and 4 bases had no gene match. In DNA form, the CDR3 reads TGTGCCAGCAGCTTGGCCGACAGGGGATATCAGCCCCAGCATTTT. The encoded protein is CASSLADRGYQPQHF.

The rearrangement links TRBV15 to TRBJ2-2; D remains ambiguous. Germline V CDR1 and CDR2: LNHNV, YYDKDF (reference sequence). There are 12 residues in the CDR3. V shed 4 bases and J shed 6 bases, with 6 bases lying between them. The chain's CDR3 is CATSILAGELFF. The CDR3 DNA follows: TGTGCCACCAGCATCCTCGCCGGGGAGCTGTTTTTT.

In its sample, this clone was seen once. This chain uses TRBV14 with TRBJ1-3; no firm D call. V was cut by 3 bases and J by 8 bases, with 8 bases left in between. CDR1 SGHDN and CDR2 FVKESK come from the germline V gene. The CDR3 totals 12 residues. The DNA for the CDR3 is TGTGCCAGCAGCCAGTCTAGATACACCATATATTTT. It yields the protein CASSQSRYTIYF.

This chain joins TRBV18 and TRBJ1-1, with TRBD1 identical over 8 bases. The length of the CDR3 is 15 residues. With 4 bases clipped from V and 7 bases from J, the junction kept 11 bases outside the gene matches. From germline, CDR1 is KGHSH and CDR2 LQKENI. Written as DNA, the CDR3 is TGTGCCAGCTCACAGTTGACAGGGGAAGGGAATGAAGCTTTCTTT. Protein: CASSQLTGEGNEAFF.

On this clone: Other DNA sequences in this specimen translate into the identical CDR3. The J gene is TRBJ1-5, the V gene TRBV28, with 7 bases identical to TRBD1. This CDR3 comprises 14 residues. Germline trimming cut 6 bases from V and 2 bases from J; bases unmatched to any gene: 4. CDR1 MDHEN and CDR2 SYDVKM come from the germline V gene. The CDR3 reads CASSLDRGNQPQHF. Here the CDR3 DNA reads TGTGCCAGCAGCCTTGACAGGGGCAATCAGCCCCAGCATTTT.

In DNA, the CDR3 is TGTGCCAGCAGTTCGACAGGGAAACTGTTTTTT. Translation: CASSSTGKLFF. V usage is TRBV7-3 and J usage is TRBJ1-4, with TRBD1 matching 7 bases. The CDR3 has 11 residues. Germline lookup yields CDR1 SGHTA and CDR2 FQGTGA. V shed 6 bases and J 11 bases; nucleotides not matched to a gene: 3.

This clone was counted once. This chain links TRBV7-9 with TRBJ1-3; D is possibly TRBD1 (5 bases). The CDR3 spans 17 residues. Germline V gene data show CDR1 as SEHNR and CDR2 as FQNEAQ (reference sequence). Between the trimmed V and J ends, which lost 4 bases and 4 bases, there was a span of 20 bases. CDR3 DNA sequence: TGTGCCAGCAGCTGGGATATTGACAGTTTTGCGGGAAACACCATATATTTT. It yields the protein CASSWDIDSFAGNTIYF.

This chain connects TRBV11-2 to TRBJ2-1; D gene uncertain. The CDR3 has 13 amino acids. Germline values: CDR1 SGHAT, CDR2 FQNNGV. V dropped 4 bases and J dropped 7 bases, with 11 bases sitting between them. In DNA form, the CDR3 reads TGTGCCAGCAGCTCAAGTCCCACTAATGAGCAGTTCTTC. The encoded protein is CASSSSPTNEQFF.

The rearrangement uses TRBV9 and TRBJ2-1; D remains unclear. This CDR3 has 12 amino acids. Germline CDR1 reads SGDLS; CDR2 reads YYNGEE. The ends were cut back, 0 bases at V and 9 bases at J, with 7 bases in the middle. The CDR3 here is CASSVESGEQFF. The DNA for the CDR3 is TGTGCCAGCAGCGTAGAGTCGGGTGAGCAGTTCTTC.

This chain uses TRBV14 with TRBJ1-4; D unresolved. V was trimmed by 4 bases and J by 7 bases, leaving 19 bases between them. Per germline, CDR1 SGHDN and CDR2 FVKESK. CDR3 length: 16 amino acids. The CDR3 sequence: CASSRRVGESFEKLFF. The CDR3 DNA follows: TGTGCCAGCAGCCGAAGGGTCGGGGAGAGCTTTGAAAAACTGTTTTTT.